Listed below are T cell receptor beta chains from one sample, sequenced in a study of shared clonotypes between healthy human individuals. Repertoires were generated with immunoSEQ multiplex PCR, while TCRdb's copy carries only in-frame clones and drops some. The repertoire holds about 600,000 clones, with about 95% as singletons. Sample: naive CD8+ T cells sorted from blood. Source of these receptors: a woman under 40 in good health. Each CDR3 is given with its conserved first and last residue. D genes are given only for firm matches. Some rows have no size entry. The others give once, few or many, or a class for an expanded clone.

CDR3 protein	CDR3 DNA	D gene	clone size	J gene	V gene
CASSQGYQETQYF	TGTGCCAGCAGCCAGGGGTACCAAGAGACCCAGTACTTC	NA	NA	TRBJ2-5	TRBV7-9
CASSIYMGSYEQYF	TGTGCCAGTAGTATATATATGGGCTCCTACGAGCAGTACTTC	NA	NA	TRBJ2-7	TRBV19
CASSDMDLVIGINTEAFF	TGTGCCAGCAGCGATATGGACCTTGTTATCGGGATTAACACTGAAGCTTTCTTT	NA	NA	TRBJ1-1	TRBV5-8
CASSVALDSFTETQYF	TGTGCCAGCAGCGTAGCTCTGGACTCGTTCACAGAGACCCAGTACTTC	NA	NA	TRBJ2-5	TRBV9
CASSGSLEDEQYF	TGTGCCAGTTCGGGATCTTTGGAGGACGAGCAGTACTTC	NA	NA	TRBJ2-7	TRBV19
CASSLGQGARREQYF	TGTGCCAGCAGCCTGGGGCAGGGGGCGCGACGGGAGCAGTACTTC	TRBD1	NA	TRBJ2-7	TRBV5-6
CASSVEIQGNEQFF	TGTGCCAGCAGCGTAGAGATACAGGGGAATGAGCAGTTCTTC	TRBD1	NA	TRBJ2-1	TRBV9
CASREESGTEAFF	TGTGCCAGCAGGGAGGAATCGGGCACTGAAGCTTTCTTT	NA	NA	TRBJ1-1	TRBV7-6
CASSLSPTKMGSYEQYF	TGTGCCAGCAGCTTAAGTCCGACCAAGATGGGGTCCTACGAGCAGTACTTC	NA	once	TRBJ2-7	TRBV5-8
CASSQGLGLNSYEQYF	TGCGCCAGCAGCCAAGGGCTCGGTCTAAACTCCTACGAGCAGTACTTC	NA	NA	TRBJ2-7	TRBV4-1